A single sample gave rise to the 9 T cell receptor beta chains below, sequenced in a study of shared clonotypes between healthy human individuals. The assay was immunoSEQ multiplex PCR, and TCRdb's table has in-frame clones only and misses some. The sample includes around 2,100,000 clones, just under 95% of them seen just once. CD45RO-negative, CCR7-selected cells formed the naive CD8 fraction, which excluded terminally differentiated effector memory CD45RA+ cells. What was sequenced was naive CD8+ T cells sorted from blood. The receptor set was obtained from a man younger than 35 in good health.

The V call is TRBV4-1, the J call TRBJ2-3, with a possible D match to TRBD1 (5 bases). Germline assignment: CDR1 MGHRA and CDR2 YSYEKL. This CDR3 spans 15 amino acids. The V end was cut by 0 bases, the J end by 7 bases, with 14 bases between. The CDR3: CASSQDRTGGNTQYF. CDR3 sequence (DNA): TGCGCCAGCAGCCAAGATAGAACAGGCGGAAATACGCAGTATTTT.

This chain connects TRBV13 to TRBJ2-3; 7 bases line up with TRBD1. The CDR3 is 18 residues long. CDR1 is PRHDT, CDR2 FYEKMQ, per germline (reference sequence). With V trimmed by 4 bases and J by 0 bases, 13 bases remained unmatched. This CDR3 reads CASSSSGQQGFSTDTQYF. In DNA, the CDR3 is TGTGCCAGCAGCTCGTCGGGACAGCAAGGTTTTAGCACAGATACGCAGTATTTT.

This clone was observed once. The chain employs TRBV19 and TRBJ1-1; D call uncertain. The V end lost 9 bases, the J end lost 0 bases, and 11 bases lay between the germline ends. The CDR3 is made up of 13 amino acids. CDR1 LNHDA and CDR2 SQIVND come from the germline V gene (reference sequence). The CDR3 region has the DNA TGTGCCAGCGAAGACGGACTGAACACTGAAGCTTTCTTT. Its protein is CASEDGLNTEAFF.

The chain links TRBV7-6 to TRBJ2-2; possible D gene TRBD1, 5 bases. The V end was cut by 4 bases, the J end by 0 bases, with 12 bases between. The CDR3 contains 16 residues. Germline loops: CDR1 SGHVS, CDR2 FNYEAQ. CDR3 amino acids: CASSYEAGTNTGELFF. The CDR3 DNA follows: TGTGCCAGCAGCTACGAGGCAGGGACGAACACCGGGGAGCTGTTTTTT.

The chain combines TRBV28 with TRBJ2-5; no clear D gene. CDR1 is MDHEN and CDR2 is SYDVKM in the germline V gene. V lost 5 bases and J lost 1, with 11 bases in between. The CDR3 covers 14 residues. Here the CDR3 DNA reads TGTGCCAGCAGTGCGAAAGGCAGCCAAGAGACCCAGTACTTC. Amino acids: CASSAKGSQETQYF.

V and J are TRBV7-9 and TRBJ2-5, with D possibly TRBD1 on 6 matching bases. There are 15 residues in the CDR3. Germline loops: CDR1 SEHNR, CDR2 FQNEAQ (reference sequence). Trimming removed 5 bases from V and 1 base from J, with 14 bases in between. DNA for the CDR3: TGTGCCAGCAGCCTCCGGACAGCTTTCCAAGAGACCCAGTACTTC. Amino acid sequence: CASSLRTAFQETQYF. The whole variable domain, remainder taken from reference TRBV7-9 and TRBJ2-5, is DTGVSQNPRHKITKRGQNVTFRCDPISEHNRLYWYRQTLGQGPEFLTYFQNEAQLEKSRLLSDRFSAERPKGSFSTLEIQRTEQGDSAMYLCASSLRTAFQETQYFGPGTRLLVL.

Remarks on this clone: Other DNA sequences in the same sample also yield this CDR3. The chain links TRBV2 to TRBJ2-3, with D perhaps matching TRBD1 (5 bases). Trimming removed 1 base at V and 0 bases at J, with 8 bases between. The CDR3 is 15 amino acids. Per the germline V gene, CDR1 is SNHLY and CDR2 is FYNNEI. CDR3 protein: CASSEGQTSTDTQYF. The CDR3 DNA sequence: TGTGCCAGCAGTGAAGGACAGACTAGCACAGATACGCAGTATTTT. Full variable domain (remainder filled in from reference TRBV2 and TRBJ2-3): EPEVTQTPSHQVTQMGQEVILRCVPISNHLYFYWYRQILGQKVEFLVSFYNNEISEKSEIFDDQFSVERPDGSNFTLKIRSTKLEDSAMYFCASSEGQTSTDTQYFGPGTRLTVL.

CDR3 in amino acids: CASSLSRGSLQPQHF. CDR3 nucleotide sequence: TGTGCCAGCAGTTTATCCAGGGGATCCCTCCAGCCCCAGCATTTT. The V call is TRBV28, the J call TRBJ1-5; D perhaps matches TRBD1 (6 bases). This CDR3 region has 15 residues. The ends were cut back, 1 base at V and 7 bases at J, with 14 bases in the middle. Germline V gene lookup returns CDR1 MDHEN and CDR2 SYDVKM. Together with reference TRBV28 and TRBJ1-5, the CDR3 gives the full variable domain: DVKVTQSSRYLVKRTGEKVFLECVQDMDHENMFWYRQDPGLGLRLIYFSYDVKMKEKGDIPEGYSVSREKKERFSLILESASTNQTSMYLCASSLSRGSLQPQHFGDGTRLSIL.

The rearrangement joins TRBV2 to TRBJ1-2; no clear D gene. V was shortened by 7 bases and J by 1 base, with 13 bases between the two germline ends. Looked up from germline, CDR1 is SNHLY and CDR2 is FYNNEI. This CDR3 contains 14 residues. The CDR3: CASMEPGSNYGYTF. The DNA for the CDR3 is TGTGCCAGCATGGAGCCAGGTAGTAACTATGGCTACACCTTC.